The following is a TCR beta chain sequence with its context. As yet, its antigen is unknown. The source of the sample is a study of human T cells and chemical hapten exposure. The overall study: An area of 2 cm by 2 to 2.5 cm on upper inner arm skin received 2% DPC for sensitization. Patients having alopecia areata, totalis or universalis were mostly female. The study's findings and limits: With regard to DPC sensitization, TCRs above 1 in 1000 frequency did not change.

TCRdb reprocessed the RACE reads with MiXCR, giving one entry per CDR3 protein. The sample yields under 200,000 distinct CDR3 sequences, roughly 15% seen once. CDR3 size: 16 residues. Germline CDR1 and CDR2: SGHAT and FQNNGV. V lost 4 bases and J 2 bases, leaving 12 bases between the germline ends. This sample's time point: patch test 1, 2 weeks after DPC sensitization. The treatment denotes: therapeutic diphenylcyclopropenone sensitization with weekly scalp DPC. This TCR was sampled from a woman aged 25-40 years with alopecia areata. Some clones in this sample may be carry-over from other donors' samples. This chain links TRBV11-2 with TRBJ2-6; D might be TRBD1 or TRBD2, each matching 5 bases. The sequencing here drew on whole blood, taken in connection with sensitization to the hapten diphenylcyclopropenone (DPC). For the CDR3, the DNA is TGTGCCAGCAGCTCCGGCAGGGACGCTGGGGCCAACGTCCTGACTTTC. Its translation is CASSSGRDAGANVLTF.